The clone carrying this T cell receptor (beta chain) was counted only a few times. Antigen specificity is unknown. The data are from a study of molecular identifiers for immune sequencing clone quantification. Study results and limitations: Highly expanded clone sizes could be underestimated by identical TCR molecules sharing a barcode.

A single record per CDR3 protein comes from TCRdb applying MiXCR to the PCR reads. Among around 470,000 distinct CDR3 sequences, about a quarter were seen once, and the ten largest hold roughly 0.77%. The CDR3 is made up of 15 amino acids. Trimming removed 5 bases from V and 4 bases from J, with 15 bases in between. Germline CDR1 is SGHAT and CDR2 is FQNNGV. Naive CD8 T cells underwent sorting with the CD8+CD4-CCR7+CD45RA+ definition. Sequencing was done on a sample of naive CD8+ T cells from blood, with Jurkat cell RNA spiked in. Subset: FACS-sorted CD8+CD4-CCR7+CD45RA+ naive T cells. This receptor was obtained from a human donor in good health. Some libraries in this study had Jurkat cell RNA spiked in. The chain carries TRBV11-2 and TRBJ2-1; no reliable D call. The CDR3 region has the DNA TGTGCCAGCAGCAACAGCCAAGAGAGGTACAATGAGCAGTTCTTC. Translation: CASSNSQERYNEQFF.